This T cell receptor beta chain comes out of a study of cytomegalovirus exposure and HLA in healthy donors (dated by TCRdb to about 2017). Some background on the complete study: According to a later analysis, one platform produced both the approximately 110 validation repertoires and the roughly 660 repertoires of the first cohort. The study aimed to test whether cataloging public T cell receptors could reveal signatures of past pathogen exposure. Besides the first cohort of about 730 subjects, a separate validation cohort made up of around 120 different subjects was used. The study combined high-throughput TCR immunosequencing, statistical association of individual TCRs with disease status, and machine learning to predict cytomegalovirus infection status. What the work shows at the level of the full study, not this receptor alone: Most TCR sequences were observed very rarely across donors, whereas some public TCRs were present in many individuals. The study gave a list of 150 to 200 TCR beta chains associated with cytomegalovirus. The classifier was reported to diagnose cytomegalovirus status with high specificity and sensitivity in both the original and validation cohorts. A later analysis lacked HLA typing for the validation cohort, so it scored co-occurrence in that cohort across all 110 or so repertoires. The authors suggested that the approach could potentially be generalized to other disease states and immunological phenotypes. Of the cluster scores, approximately 94% were above 0 in a later analysis, which found that TCRs clustered in the first cohort also tended to co-occur in the 95 to 150 validation repertoires. A few of the identified cytomegalovirus-associated TCR beta chains were confirmed in vitro to be specific for cytomegalovirus antigens.

Remarks on this clone: Its binding antigen is unknown. The input lacks base qualities; no much larger clone sits a single base away.

Donors formed part of the validation cohort, which comprised 120 or so subjects and was distinct from the first cohort of under 850 subjects. Trimming removed 5 bases from V and 4 bases from J; the gene matches leave 2 bases unexplained. Including the terminal cysteine and phenylalanine, the CDR3 comprises 14 residues. Only the CDR3 DNA stays, 42 bases, in frame from base 1. The germline V gene gives CDR1 as MDHEN and CDR2 as SYDVKM. The library came from the immunoSEQ multiplex PCR assay. Per the authors' processing: A statistical classification framework was built for diagnosing cytomegalovirus status from the catalog of TCR beta chain sequences. The table was pulled from immuneACCESS by TCRdb, which kept in-frame rearrangements only. Such tables lose some clones; where checked, under half of the loss comes from unresolved V genes, and the rest has no known cause. V, J and clone size are those of that table, while D and trimming were read from the DNA. This sample has around 300,000 clones in its table, and roughly 90% of those were observed once. Around 0.9% of the sample rests with the top ten.

Recombination linked TRBV28 to TRBJ1-6, and 7 bases in between align with TRBD1. The sequence was collected from a woman aged 18-29 years in good health and CMV-seronegative. Input material: PBMCs. The sequence in DNA is TGTGCCAGCAGTACAGGGGTTTATAATTCACCCCTCCACTTT. Its protein product is CASSTGVYNSPLHF.